These 4 T cell receptor beta chains were sequenced from one sample in a study of T cells in Graves' hyperthyroidism and ophthalmopathy. What was amplified from RNA transcripts were TCR beta CDR3 regions. An initial round of RT-PCR targeting the TCR CDR3 relied on the HTBI primer set. TCRdb re-derived calls from the multiplex PCR reads in MiXCR, one entry per CDR3 protein. The sample holds more than 300,000 distinct CDR3 sequences, about a fifth seen once. The sequenced sample was blood. The receptors shown here come from a young man with Graves' ophthalmopathy.

This sequence joins TRBV20-1 and TRBJ2-3, with 9 bases matching TRBD2. CDR1 and CDR2 from the germline V gene are DFQATT and SNEGSKA (reference sequence). CDR3 size: 15 residues. Trimming removed 5 bases from V and 0 bases from J; junction bases left unmatched: 6. CDR3 loop: CSAFKTSGSTDTQYF. DNA for the CDR3: TGCAGTGCTTTTAAAACTAGCGGGAGCACAGATACGCAGTATTTT.

This clonotype was counted ten times or more. The chain has TRBV18 and TRBJ2-7, with a weak D call TRBD1 (5 bases). Trimming removed 2 bases at V and 3 bases at J, with 14 bases between. Germline CDR1 and CDR2: KGHSH and LQKENI. The CDR3 length is 15 residues. Here the CDR3 DNA reads TGTGCCAGCTCACCAAGCCCAGGGCGAGACTACGAGCAGTACTTC. Its protein is CASSPSPGRDYEQYF.

This rearrangement joins TRBV19 to TRBJ1-5; 8 bases are a match to TRBD1. After removal of 7 bases from V and 9 bases from J, the junction contained 11 bases not matched to a gene. Looked up from germline, CDR1 is LNHDA and CDR2 is SQIVND (reference sequence). This CDR3 spans 14 amino acids. CDR3 protein: CASMPTGAQGPQHF. CDR3 in DNA: TGTGCCAGTATGCCGACAGGGGCCCAAGGGCCCCAGCATTTT.

This clonotype was recorded a few times. This chain uses TRBV20-1 with TRBJ2-2; 7 positions match TRBD1. The V segment lost 6 bases and the J segment 0 bases; nucleotides outside the gene matches: 7. From germline, CDR1 is DFQATT and CDR2 SNEGSKA (reference sequence). This CDR3 spans 15 amino acids. CDR3 coding DNA: TGCAGTGCCCTCCAGGGACAGCCGAACACCGGGGAGCTGTTTTTT. This translates into CSALQGQPNTGELFF.